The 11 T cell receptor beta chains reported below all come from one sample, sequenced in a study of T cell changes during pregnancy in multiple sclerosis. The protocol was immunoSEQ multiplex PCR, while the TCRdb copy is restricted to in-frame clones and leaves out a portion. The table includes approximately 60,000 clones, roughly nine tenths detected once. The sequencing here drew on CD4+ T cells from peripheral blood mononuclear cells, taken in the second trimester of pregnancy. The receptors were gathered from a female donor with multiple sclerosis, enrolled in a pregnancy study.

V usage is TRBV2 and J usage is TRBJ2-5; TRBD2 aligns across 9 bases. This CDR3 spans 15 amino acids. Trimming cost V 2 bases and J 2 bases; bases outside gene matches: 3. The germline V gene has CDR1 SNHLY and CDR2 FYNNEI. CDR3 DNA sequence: TGTGCCAGCAGTGAACTAGCGGGGATTCAAGAGACCCAGTACTTC. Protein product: CASSELAGIQETQYF.

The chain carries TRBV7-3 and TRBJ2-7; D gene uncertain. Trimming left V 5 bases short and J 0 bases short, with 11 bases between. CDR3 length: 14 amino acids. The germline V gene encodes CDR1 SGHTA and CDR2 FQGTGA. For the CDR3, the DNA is TGTGCCAGCAGCCTGACTGGCTCCTCCTACGAGCAGTACTTC. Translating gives CASSLTGSSYEQYF.

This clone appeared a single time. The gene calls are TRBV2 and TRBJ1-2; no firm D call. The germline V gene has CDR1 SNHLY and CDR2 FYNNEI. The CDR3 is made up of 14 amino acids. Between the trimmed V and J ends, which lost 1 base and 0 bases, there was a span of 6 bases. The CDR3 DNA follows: TGTGCCAGCAGTGAAGACAGCTCTAACTATGGCTACACCTTC. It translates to CASSEDSSNYGYTF.

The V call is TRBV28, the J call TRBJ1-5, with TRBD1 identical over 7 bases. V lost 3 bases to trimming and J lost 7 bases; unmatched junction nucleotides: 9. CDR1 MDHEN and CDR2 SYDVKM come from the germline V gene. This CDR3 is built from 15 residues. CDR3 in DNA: TGTGCCAGCAGTTTGTACCAGGGGGGAGGCCAGCCCCAGCATTTT. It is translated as CASSLYQGGGQPQHF.

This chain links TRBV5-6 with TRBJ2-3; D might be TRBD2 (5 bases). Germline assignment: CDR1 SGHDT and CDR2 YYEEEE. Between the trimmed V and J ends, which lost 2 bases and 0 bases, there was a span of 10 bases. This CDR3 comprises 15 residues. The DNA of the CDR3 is TGTGCCAGCAGCTTAAGCGGACCTAGCACAGATACGCAGTATTTT. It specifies CASSLSGPSTDTQYF.

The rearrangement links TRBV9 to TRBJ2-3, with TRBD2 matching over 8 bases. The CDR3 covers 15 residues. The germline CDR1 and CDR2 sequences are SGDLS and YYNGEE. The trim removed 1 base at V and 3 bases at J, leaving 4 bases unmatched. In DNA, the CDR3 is TGTGCCAGCAGCGTATCGACGGGAGGGACAGATACGCAGTATTTT. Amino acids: CASSVSTGGTDTQYF.

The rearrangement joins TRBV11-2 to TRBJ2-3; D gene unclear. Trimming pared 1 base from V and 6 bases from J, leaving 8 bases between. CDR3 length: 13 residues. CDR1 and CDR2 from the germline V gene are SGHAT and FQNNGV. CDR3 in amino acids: CASSLVSVDTQYF. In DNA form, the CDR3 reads TGTGCCAGCAGCTTAGTCTCCGTGGATACGCAGTATTTT.

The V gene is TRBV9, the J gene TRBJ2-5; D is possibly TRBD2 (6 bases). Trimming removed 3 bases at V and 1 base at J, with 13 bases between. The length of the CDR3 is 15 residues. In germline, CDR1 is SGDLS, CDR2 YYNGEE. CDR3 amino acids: CASSAGGTVQETQYF. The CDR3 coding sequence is TGTGCCAGCAGCGCCGGAGGGACGGTCCAAGAGACCCAGTACTTC. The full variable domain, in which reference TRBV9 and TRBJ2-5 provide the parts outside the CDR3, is DSGVTQTPKHLITATGQRVTLRCSPRSGDLSVYWYQQSLDQGLQFLIQYYNGEERAKGNILERFSAQQFPDLHSELNLSSLELGDSALYFCASSAGGTVQETQYFGPGTRLLVL.

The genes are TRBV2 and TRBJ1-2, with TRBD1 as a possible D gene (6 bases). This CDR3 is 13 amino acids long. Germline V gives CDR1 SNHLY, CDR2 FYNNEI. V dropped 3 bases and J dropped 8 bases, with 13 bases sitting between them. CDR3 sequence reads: CASSDSQGRGYTF. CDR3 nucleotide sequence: TGTGCCAGCAGTGATTCGCAGGGGAGAGGCTACACCTTC.

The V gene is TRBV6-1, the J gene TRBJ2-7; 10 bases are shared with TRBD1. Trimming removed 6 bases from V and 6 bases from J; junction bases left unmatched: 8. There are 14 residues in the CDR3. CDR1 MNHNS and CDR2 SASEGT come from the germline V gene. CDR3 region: CASSYDRGRGEQYF. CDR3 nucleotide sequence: TGTGCCAGCAGCTATGACAGGGGGCGCGGCGAGCAGTACTTC.

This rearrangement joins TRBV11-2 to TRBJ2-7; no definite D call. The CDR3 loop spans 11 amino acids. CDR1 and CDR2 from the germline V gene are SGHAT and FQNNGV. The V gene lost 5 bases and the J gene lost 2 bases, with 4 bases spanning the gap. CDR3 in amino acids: CASSRAYEQYF. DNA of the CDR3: TGTGCCAGCAGCCGAGCCTACGAGCAGTACTTC.